These T cell receptor beta chains were read from a single sample in a study of graft-versus-host responses after intestinal transplantation. The assay was immunoSEQ multiplex PCR, and TCRdb's table has in-frame clones only and misses some. The sample yields 130,000 to 150,000 clones, about 90% seen once. For these TCRs, the target antigens are not known. Sequenced material: unstimulated CD4+ T cells sorted from spleen or lymph node cells, taken before intestinal transplant. The source of these receptors is a human donor who received an intestinal transplant. The CDR3 runs from the conserved cysteine through the conserved F or W. D genes are given only for firm matches. Expanded clones get a size class; other rows say once, few or many, or leave the size out.

J gene	D gene	V gene	clone size	CDR3 DNA	CDR3 protein
TRBJ2-3	TRBD1	TRBV7-6	-	TGTGCCAGCAGCTTAGGGACAGGGAAGACAGATACGCAGTATTTT	CASSLGTGKTDTQYF
TRBJ2-7	TRBD2	TRBV25-1	-	TGTGCCAGCAGTTATAGCGGGAGCGAGACCTACGAGCAGTACTTC	CASSYSGSETYEQYF
TRBJ1-2	-	TRBV14	-	TGTGCCAGCAGCCAAGTCCCAGGTAGAACAGGGAGGGGAAGTGACGGCTACACCTTC	CASSQVPGRTGRGSDGYTF
TRBJ2-2	TRBD1	TRBV14	-	TGTGCCAGCAGCCCCAGGGGGCTTGTCGGGGAGCTGTTTTTT	CASSPRGLVGELFF
TRBJ1-3	-	TRBV28	-	TGTGCCAGCAGTTTAACAGGGCGAGGAAACACCATATATTTT	CASSLTGRGNTIYF
TRBJ2-5	TRBD1	TRBV7-7	-	TGTGCTAGCAGCTTGGACAGGGGGGTTCAAGAGACCCAGTACTTC	CASSLDRGVQETQYF
TRBJ1-1	-	TRBV19	-	TGTGCCAGCACTCCCGGGAGGACAGTGAACACTGAAGCTTTCTTT	CASTPGRTVNTEAFF
TRBJ2-7	TRBD1	TRBV19	once	TGTGCCAGTAGTATAGTTACAGGGGCCTACGAGCAGTACTTC	CASSIVTGAYEQYF
TRBJ1-5	TRBD1	TRBV30	-	TGTGCCTGGAGCGGGACAGGGGAGGGTCAGCCCCAGCATTTT	CAWSGTGEGQPQHF
TRBJ1-5	-	TRBV5-6	-	TGTGCCAGCAGCCTCACCTCCGGGACACTTTATAGCAATCAGCCCCAGCATTTT	CASSLTSGTLYSNQPQHF
TRBJ2-3	-	TRBV19	-	TGTGCCAGTAGCCCCCTTCGGGACTTCACAGATACGCAGTATTTT	CASSPLRDFTDTQYF
TRBJ1-2	-	TRBV6-5	-	TGTGCCAGCAGAAAGGGGGGGCTTTCTCGTGGCTACACCTTC	CASRKGGLSRGYTF
TRBJ1-2	-	TRBV30	-	TGTGCCTGGAGTCCACCCGGGCAACGTGGCTACACCTTC	CAWSPPGQRGYTF
TRBJ1-4	-	TRBV27	-	TGTGCCAGCAGTTTCAGAGAGACAGAAAAACTGTTTTTT	CASSFRETEKLFF
TRBJ2-2	-	TRBV11-1	-	TGTGCCAGCAGCTTAGAAAGGGGTATGAACACCGGGGAGCTGTTTTTT	CASSLERGMNTGELFF
TRBJ2-7	TRBD2	TRBV7-2	-	TGTGCCAGCAGCTTTAGCGGGAGCGGCGACGAGCAGTACTTC	CASSFSGSGDEQYF
TRBJ2-3	-	TRBV11-1	-	TGTGCCAGCAGCCCAACGAGGACCACGGCAGATACGCAGTATTTT	CASSPTRTTADTQYF
TRBJ1-1	-	TRBV7-2	-	TGTGCCAGCAGAAGAAGGGGTAGTGACACTGAAGCTTTCTTT	CASRRRGSDTEAFF
TRBJ2-7	-	TRBV7-2	-	TGTGCCAGCAGCTTCCCTTCCGGCGGATTGAGTTACGAGCAGTACTTC	CASSFPSGGLSYEQYF
TRBJ2-5	-	TRBV7-3	-	TGTGCCAGCAGCGCAGGCCTGAGGCGGGAGACCCAGTACTTC	CASSAGLRRETQYF
TRBJ1-3	-	TRBV28	-	TGTGCCAGCAGTGCGCGGAACACCATATATTTT	CASSARNTIYF
TRBJ2-7	TRBD2	TRBV7-9	-	TGTGCCAGCAGCTTAGCGAGGAATAGCGGGAGAAACGAGCAGTACTTC	CASSLARNSGRNEQYF
TRBJ2-7	-	TRBV2	-	TGTGCCAGCAGTGGGTACGAGCAGTACTTC	CASSGYEQYF
TRBJ2-5	-	TRBV5-8	-	TGTGCCAGCAGTGGAATGGGGGGGCTAGGAGAGACCCAGTACTTC	CASSGMGGLGETQYF
TRBJ2-5	-	TRBV7-6	-	TGTGCCAGCAGCTTGAACAGGGGGGGACAAGAGACCCAGTACTTC	CASSLNRGGQETQYF
TRBJ2-5	TRBD2	TRBV30	-	TGTGCCTGGAGTCTACTAGCGGGAGCGGGGAAGACCCAGTACTTC	CAWSLLAGAGKTQYF
TRBJ2-5	-	TRBV11-2	-	TGTGCCAGCAGCTTAGATCTAGGCAGACAAGAGACCCAGTACTTC	CASSLDLGRQETQYF
TRBJ2-6	TRBD1	TRBV9	-	TGTGCCAGCAGCGTAGGGGACAGGCTACGCTCTGGGGCCAACGTCCTGACTTTC	CASSVGDRLRSGANVLTF
TRBJ2-1	TRBD2	TRBV7-9	once	TGTGCCAGCAGCTTAGGGGGACTAGCGGGAGTTATAAATGAGCAGTTCTTC	CASSLGGLAGVINEQFF
TRBJ2-2	-	TRBV11-1	-	TGTGCCAGCAGCTTAGTTGTTACAGCAGGGAACACCGGGGAGCTGTTTTTT	CASSLVVTAGNTGELFF
TRBJ1-1	-	TRBV7-3	-	TGTGCCAGCAGACCCCGGGCCTGGGACACTGAAGCTTTCTTT	CASRPRAWDTEAFF
TRBJ1-6	-	TRBV30	-	TGTGCCTGGAGAGGGGCCAGCTCCTATAATTCACCCCTCCACTTT	CAWRGASSYNSPLHF
TRBJ1-3	-	TRBV7-9	-	TGTGCCAGCAGCTCCCCTCCTCCGGCGGGGATTCCTGGAAACACCATATATTTT	CASSSPPPAGIPGNTIYF
TRBJ1-2	-	TRBV2	-	TGTGCCAGCAGTCTAAATGCACCAGGGATGTATGGCTACACCTTC	CASSLNAPGMYGYTF
TRBJ1-1	TRBD1	TRBV14	-	TGTGCCAGCAGCCGCACACAGGGGTACACTGAAGCTTTCTTT	CASSRTQGYTEAFF
TRBJ1-1	-	TRBV19	few	TGTGCCAGTAGTACGGGCGCGCGCGGAGGGGACGCTGAAGCTTTCTTT	CASSTGARGGDAEAFF
TRBJ2-2	-	TRBV18	-	TGTGCCAGCTCACCCTATGTCAATTCGAACACCGGGGAGCTGTTTTTT	CASSPYVNSNTGELFF
TRBJ1-1	-	TRBV30	-	TGTGCCTGGACGGCAGGGACAATGAACACTGAAGCTTTCTTT	CAWTAGTMNTEAFF
TRBJ1-4	-	TRBV28	-	TGTGCCAGCAGTGGGGACGCCGAAAAACTGTTTTTT	CASSGDAEKLFF
TRBJ2-4	TRBD2	TRBV2	once	TGTGCCAGCAGTGAAGCTTTTCGACGGGGGGGTTTAGCCAAAAACATTCAGTACTTC	CASSEAFRRGGLAKNIQYF
TRBJ2-2	-	TRBV7-7	-	TGTGCCAGCAGCCCGATCAACACCGGGGAGCTGTTTTTT	CASSPINTGELFF
TRBJ1-5	-	TRBV19	-	TGTGCCAGTAGTATAAGGGGGGGTGGCAATCAGCCCCAGCATTTT	CASSIRGGGNQPQHF